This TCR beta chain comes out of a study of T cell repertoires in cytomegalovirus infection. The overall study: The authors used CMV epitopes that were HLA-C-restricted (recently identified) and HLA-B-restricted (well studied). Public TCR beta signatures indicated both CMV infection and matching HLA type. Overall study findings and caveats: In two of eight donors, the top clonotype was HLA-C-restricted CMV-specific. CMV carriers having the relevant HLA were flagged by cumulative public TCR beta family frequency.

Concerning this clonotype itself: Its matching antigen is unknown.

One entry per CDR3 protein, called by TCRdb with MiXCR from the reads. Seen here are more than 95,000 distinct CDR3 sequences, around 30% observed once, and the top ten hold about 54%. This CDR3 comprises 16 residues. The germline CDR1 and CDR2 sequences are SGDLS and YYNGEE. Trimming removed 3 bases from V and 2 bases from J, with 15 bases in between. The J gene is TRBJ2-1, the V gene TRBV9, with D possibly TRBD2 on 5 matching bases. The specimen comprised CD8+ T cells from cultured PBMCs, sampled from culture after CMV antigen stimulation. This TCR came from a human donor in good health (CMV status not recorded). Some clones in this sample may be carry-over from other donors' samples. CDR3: CASSAAGAVPYNEQFF. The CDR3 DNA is TGTGCCAGCAGCGCAGCAGGAGCGGTTCCCTACAATGAGCAGTTCTTC.